The present entry profiles one TCR beta chain with its context. No antigen is known for it. TCRdb reprocessed the 5' RACE reads and reports one entry per CDR3 protein, with no DNA. This sample's table has about 260,000 distinct CDR3 sequences. This entry is derived from a study of T cells expressing NK-cell markers. The overall study: Underlying the TCR beta repertoires were sorted CD3+CD56+NKG2C+, CD3+CD56+NKG2C- and CD3+CD56-NKG2C+ T cells.

Study-wide results and caveats: Researchers report these clonotypes also headed the CD3+CD56-NKG2C+ fraction in several donors. What remained unclear was the HCMV specificity of expanded NKG2C+ T cell clones.

Germline CDR1 SQVTM, CDR2 ANQGSEA. This CDR3 region has 14 residues. The chain joins TRBV29-1 to TRBJ2-5; TCRdb's D call of TRBD1 is untestable without DNA. The material sequenced was blood T cells: a sorted CD56 or NKG2C T cell subset, CD4+ or CD8+ T cells, or bulk PBMC T cells (not recorded which). The TCR originated in a man younger than 35 in good health. This CDR3 is CSAPGTGNQETQYF.